This T cell receptor beta chain was identified in a study of response to subunit inactivated influenza vaccine. V lost 2 bases, J lost 4 bases, and 2 bases stayed unmatched. Germline V gene lookup returns CDR1 MNHEY and CDR2 SVGEGT. This CDR3 comprises 14 residues. Study-level results: There was a suggestion from the authors that each seasonal influenza vaccination recruits few new T cells.

MiXCR was run by TCRdb on the RT-PCR reads, yielding one entry per CDR3 protein. The sample lists 150,000 to 200,000 distinct CDR3 sequences; roughly 11% were seen once. As concerns this clonotype: Its antigen is currently unknown.

The receptor comes from a man aged 45-60 years who received an inactivated influenza vaccine. The sequencing here drew on non-naive T cells sorted from PBMCs, taken about 6 weeks after vaccination. The chain combines TRBV6-2 or TRBV6-3 with TRBJ2-3; 8 bases line up with TRBD2. CDR3 residues: CASSYPGGPDTQYF. The CDR3, as DNA: TGTGCCAGCAGTTACCCGGGGGGGCCAGATACGCAGTATTTT.